Below, 6 T cell receptor beta chains from the same sample are listed, as sequenced in a study of Ad26.COV2.S vaccination and SARS-CoV-2 variants (dated by TCRdb to the early 2020s). Library preparation was by the immunoSEQ multiplex PCR assay. As stored in TCRdb, this immuneACCESS dataset retains in-frame rearrangements with V and J assigned. A fraction of the clones does not appear; measured against another copy, unresolved V genes explain less than half of the discrepancy, and the remainder lacks a known reason. The sample data list about 370,000 clones, and 75% to 90% of these were observed just once. Together, the top ten hold 3.5% of the sample. The treatment or condition tag for this specimen amounts to: over 15 received Ad26.COV2.S at low or high dose, single or two shots; about 5 received placebo; per-sample allocation not given. For vaccine and placebo recipients, repertoires were sequenced using samples collected on day 63 after the first injection.

The sequencing used peripheral blood, collected in a trial of Ad26.COV2.S vaccine versus placebo. These receptors originate from a person aged 18-65 years who received the Ad26.COV2.S COVID-19 vaccine or a placebo.

The chain employs TRBV27 and TRBJ1-3; possibly TRBD1 for D (6 bases). The CDR3 has 17 amino acids. Looked up from germline, CDR1 is MNHEY and CDR2 is SMNVEV (reference sequence). V lost 3 bases, J lost 0 bases, and 15 bases lay in between. The chain's CDR3 is CASSLSRGPNSGNTIYF. DNA of the CDR3: TGTGCCAGCAGTTTGTCCAGGGGACCCAACTCTGGAAACACCATATATTTT.

The rearrangement links TRBV5-6 to TRBJ2-1; 8 bases are shared with TRBD1. The CDR3 runs to 15 residues. V lost 2 bases, J lost 8 bases, and 9 bases stayed unmatched. Germline lookup yields CDR1 SGHDT and CDR2 YYEEEE. DNA of the CDR3: TGTGCCAGCAGCTTATCGCCGACAGGGGAGGATGAGCAGTTCTTC. This codes for CASSLSPTGEDEQFF.

The chain employs TRBV5-4 and TRBJ2-5; 10 bases align to TRBD2. Germline V gene sequence: CDR1 SGHNT, CDR2 YYREEE (reference sequence). The length of the CDR3 is 18 residues. V was clipped by 0 bases and J by 4 bases; unmatched bases: 12. DNA for the CDR3: TGTGCCAGCAGCTTGGAGAAGCGGGGGGGCGTCAGAGGAGAGACCCAGTACTTC. Amino acids: CASSLEKRGGVRGETQYF.

The chain has TRBV6-5 and TRBJ2-5; tentatively, D is TRBD1 or TRBD2 (7 bases each). V shed 7 bases and J shed 4 bases, with 16 bases lying between them. The CDR3 runs to 14 residues. CDR1 and CDR2 from the germline V gene are MNHEY and SVGAGI. CDR3 coding DNA: TGTGCCAGCAATACACAGGGGAGGGTAGAGACCCAGTACTTC. Protein: CASNTQGRVETQYF.

The genes are TRBV3-1 (or the pseudogene TRBV3-2) and TRBJ2-7, with D perhaps being TRBD1 or TRBD2 (5 bases each). Germline V gives CDR1 LGHDT, CDR2 YNNKEL (reference sequence). Trimming removed 6 bases from V and 3 bases from J, with 12 bases in between. CDR3 size: 13 residues. The CDR3 coding sequence is TGTGCCAGCAGTCGGGACGCAGGCTACGAGCAGTACTTC. It yields the protein CASSRDAGYEQYF.

The chain recombines TRBV7-8 with TRBJ2-5, with 8 bases matching TRBD1. This CDR3 region has 13 residues. After removal of 5 bases from V and 7 bases from J, the junction contained 6 bases not matched to a gene. Germline V CDR1 and CDR2: SGHVS, FQNEAQ. CDR3 region: CASSRGQVVTQYF. CDR3 nucleotides: TGTGCCAGCAGCCGGGGACAGGTAGTGACCCAGTACTTC.